This T cell receptor beta chain was observed in a study of cytomegalovirus exposure and HLA in healthy donors. This CDR3 spans 14 amino acids. The V and J ends lost 4 bases and 2 bases respectively, with 11 bases between them. In germline, CDR1 is SGHNT, CDR2 YYREEE (reference sequence). This clone occurred once. Use of 60 Vbeta and 13 Jbeta primers characterized the PCR. Profiled with immunoSEQ multiplex PCR; TCRdb holds only in-frame clones, not every one. Found here are 81,000 or so clones, under 80% of them singletons; the top ten hold more than 3.5%. The chain employs TRBV5-4 and TRBJ2-3; D gene ambiguous. The specimen was PBMCs. This receptor was obtained from a man aged 60-69 years in good health and CMV-seronegative. CDR3 amino acids: CASSGAHSTDTQYF. The CDR3 DNA follows: TGTGCCAGCAGCGGAGCGCATTCCACAGATACGCAGTATTTT.